This T cell receptor beta chain was captured in a study of blood T cell repertoires in COVID-19. Overall study context: The United States, Italy and Spain supplied acute and convalescent COVID-19 samples. PBMCs, B-cell-depleted T cells, or T cells provided the cDNA or gDNA that made up the material.

In the authors' methods: Estimates of nucleated cell counts were drawn from the amplification of reference gene primers. The assay was immunoSEQ multiplex PCR, and TCRdb's table has in-frame clones only and misses some. The D gene and trimming were derived from the DNA, and the V and J assignments and clone size from that table. The sample includes roughly 200,000 clones, around 80% seen only once; the top ten take about an eighth. Germline V gene lookup returns CDR1 SGHTA and CDR2 FQGNSA. V lost 3 bases and J 4 bases, leaving 13 bases between the germline ends. This CDR3 has 15 residues. Seattle's cohort entered during active infection and was followed longitudinally.

Sequencing was carried out using peripheral blood. The receptor comes from a woman aged 80 or older with COVID-19, enrolled during active disease. The rearrangement joins TRBV7-2 to TRBJ2-1; TRBD2 might be the D (5 bases). The CDR3 bases are TGTGCCAGCAGCTTGTGGCCGCGCGGGTACAATGAGCAGTTCTTC. Translated, it gives CASSLWPRGYNEQFF.